The 20 T cell receptor beta chains in this list originate from one sample, sequenced in a study of immune characterization of retroperitoneal liposarcoma (dated by TCRdb to between 2018 and 2020). The library came from PCR. Sequencing took place on a NextSeq 500. The public sequencing data were trimmed at Q25 with fastp and processed into clonotypes with MiXCR by TCRdb, which kept only in-frame beta chains. Duplicate CDR3 protein sequences are folded into a single record with the most common DNA and genes. Recorded for this sample are fewer than 6,000 distinct CDR3 sequences; approximately 32% of them occurred a single time. Of the sample, approximately 26% falls within the top ten clones. The sequencing sample was made of tumor tissue. These receptors were collected from a female donor with retroperitoneal liposarcoma.

The V call is TRBV6-6, the J call TRBJ2-5; maybe TRBD2 (5 bases). The end of the DNA aligns better with TRBJ2-7, so the J call may be wrong. Germline lookup yields CDR1 MNHNY and CDR2 SVGAGI (reference sequence). The CDR3 spans 15 residues. Written as DNA, the CDR3 is TGTGCCAGCAGTTACTCGAGTCTAGCCGACTACGAGCAGTACTTC. Translated, it gives CASSYSSLADYEQYF.

This clonotype was counted a single time. This could be a read error, since a much larger clone is one nucleotide away. The chain combines TRBV7-4 with TRBJ2-1; possibly TRBD2 for D (6 bases). CDR3 length: 15 amino acids. CDR1 is SGHVT, CDR2 SQSDAQ, per germline. The V end was cut by 5 bases, the J end by 13 bases, with 24 bases between. CDR3 sequence reads: CASSGGSLAKNIQFF. The DNA of the CDR3 is TGTGCCAGCAGCGGGGGGAGTCTAGCCAAAAACATTCAGTTCTTC.

This clonotype appeared many times. The genes are TRBV6-6 and TRBJ2-3; D could derive from TRBD1 or TRBD2 (5 bases each). The CDR3 has 14 residues. Germline V gene sequence: CDR1 MNHNY, CDR2 SVGAGI (reference sequence). The V gene lost 2 bases and the J gene lost 0 bases, with 6 bases spanning the gap. The CDR3 region has the DNA TGTGCCAGCAGTTACCGGGACAGCACAGATACGCAGTATTTT. Its translation is CASSYRDSTDTQYF.

The rearrangement joins TRBV5-6 to TRBJ2-3, with D uncertain. CDR3 length: 13 residues. From germline, CDR1 is SGHDT and CDR2 YYEEEE. Trimming took off 3 bases at V and 0 bases at J, with 5 bases between the two ends. The CDR3 protein is CASSSISTDTQYF. Here the CDR3 DNA reads TGTGCCAGCAGCTCTATAAGCACAGATACGCAGTATTTT.

For this clonotype: This may arise from a read error, as a much more abundant clone is one base away. V and J are TRBV6-5 and TRBJ2-7; 9 positions match TRBD1. The CDR3 is 13 amino acids. Germline V gene lookup returns CDR1 MNHEY and CDR2 SVGAGI. CDR3 region: CASRQGAAYKQYF. DNA for the CDR3: TGTGCCAGCAGACAGGGGGCCGCCTACAAGCAGTACTTC.

The chain carries TRBV6-6 and TRBJ2-7, with D unresolved. The CDR3 runs 11 residues. V lost 5 bases and J lost 2, with 4 bases in between. The germline V gene has CDR1 MNHNY and CDR2 SVGAGI (reference sequence). Here the CDR3 DNA reads TGTGCCAGCAGTCACACCTACGAGCAGTACTTC. Translation gives CASSHTYEQYF.

This chain links TRBV7-4 with TRBJ2-3; D gene unclear. TRBJ2-1 explains the end of the DNA better; the J call may be wrong. CDR3 length: 13 residues. Germline loops: CDR1 SGHVT, CDR2 SQSDAQ. DNA for the CDR3: TGTGCCAGCAGCTGGGCTGTGGGCAATGAGCAGTTCTTC. This sequence encodes CASSWAVGNEQFF.

This chain connects TRBV20-1 to TRBJ1-1; 11 positions agree with TRBD1. CDR3 size: 16 residues. Trimming removed 2 bases from V and 1 base from J; junction bases left unmatched: 6. From germline, CDR1 is DFQATT and CDR2 SNEGSKA (reference sequence). CDR3 protein: CSARSAGTGGNTEAFF. The CDR3 coding sequence is TGCAGTGCTAGATCCGCCGGGACAGGGGGGAACACTGAAGCTTTCTTT.

This clonotype was recorded at least ten times. The chain is built from TRBV6-1 and TRBJ1-1; D not resolved. The germline CDR1 and CDR2 sequences are MNHNS and SASEGT. The CDR3 is 15 residues long. The V gene lost 5 bases and the J gene lost 4 bases, with 17 bases spanning the gap. The CDR3 spells CASSSEFRTSTEAFF. The CDR3 nucleotides read TGTGCCAGCAGTTCGGAGTTCCGGACGAGCACTGAAGCTTTCTTT.

This chain joins TRBV6-1 and TRBJ1-2; no clear D. CDR1 and CDR2 (germline): MNHNS, SASEGT. The CDR3 totals 13 residues. V was pared by 6 bases and J by 1 base, with 9 bases between. The CDR3 DNA sequence: TGTGCCAGCAGCACCGACGTTAACTATGGCTACACCTTC. Translated, it gives CASSTDVNYGYTF.

This clonotype was recorded a few times. J is TRBJ2-3 and V is TRBV11-2, with 9 nucleotides matching TRBD2. The CDR3 runs to 17 residues. Trimming cost V 3 bases and J 3 bases; bases outside gene matches: 10. Germline CDR1 and CDR2: SGHAT and FQNNGV. The CDR3 reads CASSLWRAGGRTDTQYF. In DNA form, the CDR3 reads TGTGCCAGCAGCTTGTGGAGGGCGGGGGGGAGGACAGATACGCAGTATTTT.

The chain is built from TRBV24-1 and TRBJ1-5; tentatively, D is TRBD1 (5 bases). This CDR3 has 15 amino acids. CDR1 and CDR2 (germline): KGHDR, SFDVKD. The germline V and J ends were trimmed by 4 bases and 4 bases, with 13 bases remaining between them. The CDR3, as DNA: TGTGCCACCAGTGACCCTACTCAGGGAAATCAGCCCCAGCATTTT. This gives the protein CATSDPTQGNQPQHF.

In DNA, the CDR3 is TGTGCCAGCAGCTCAGCGGGGACCTCTTACAATGAGCAGTTCTTC. This translates into CASSSAGTSYNEQFF. This sequence joins TRBV7-3 and TRBJ2-1, with 7 bases that match TRBD2. Germline V gene lookup returns CDR1 SGHTA and CDR2 FQGTGA. There are 15 residues in the CDR3. V was pared by 4 bases and J by 4 bases, with 7 bases of the junction left unmatched.

There are many counts of this clonotype. V is TRBV7-2 and J is TRBJ2-5, with a tentative D call TRBD1 (6 bases). The DNA end favors TRBJ2-7, so the J call may be wrong. From germline, CDR1 is SGHTA and CDR2 FQGNSA. This CDR3 has 13 residues. In DNA form, the CDR3 reads TGTGCCAGCAGCATCTCAACAGGGTCCGAGCAGTACTTC. Protein sequence: CASSISTGSEQYF.

This clonotype was observed a few times. This chain links TRBV5-4 with TRBJ1-3, with D hard to call. Germline V gene lookup returns CDR1 SGHNT and CDR2 YYREEE (reference sequence). With 0 bases removed from V and 7 bases from J, the gap between germline ends came to 11 bases. This CDR3 contains 14 residues. CDR3 nucleotides: TGTGCCAGCAGCTTGGACTCGGTAGGGAACACCATATATTTT. This sequence encodes CASSLDSVGNTIYF.

This clonotype has a count of ten or more. The rearrangement uses TRBV27 and TRBJ2-3, with D maybe TRBD1 (5 bases). The CDR3 loop spans 11 amino acids. Looked up from germline, CDR1 is MNHEY and CDR2 is SMNVEV (reference sequence). V was pared by 3 bases and J by 13 bases, with 11 bases between. The CDR3 coding sequence is TGTGCCAGCAGTTTTCAGGGTCAGGAGTATTTT. Translated: CASSFQGQEYF.

By frequency in the sample, this clonotype is large. The chain couples TRBV6-1 to TRBJ2-1; 13 positions agree with TRBD2. Germline V gene sequence: CDR1 MNHNS, CDR2 SASEGT. Losses at the gene ends were 4 bases for V and 6 bases for J; bases not matched to a gene: 12. This CDR3 comprises 18 residues. CDR3 in amino acids: CASSGGIPGLAGLNEQFF. CDR3 coding DNA: TGTGCCAGCAGTGGCGGAATACCGGGACTAGCGGGACTCAATGAGCAGTTCTTC.

This clonotype is judged hyperexpanded. V gene TRBV27 combines with J gene TRBJ2-7, with 8 bases identical to TRBD1. The germline gives CDR1 MNHEY, CDR2 SMNVEV (reference sequence). V shed 3 bases, J shed 1 base, and the junction held 11 bases outside the gene matches. This CDR3 is 17 amino acids long. DNA of the CDR3: TGTGCCAGCAGTTTTCAGGCAGGGACAGGAATTTCCTACGAGCAGTACTTC. Translating it yields CASSFQAGTGISYEQYF.

This clonotype is medium-sized in the sample. Compared with germline, one end of the junction differs, possibly owing to a read error. The chain carries TRBV12-5 and TRBJ2-4; 8 bases map to TRBD1. From germline, CDR1 is LGHNT and CDR2 FRNRAP. The CDR3 loop spans 11 amino acids. The CDR3 nucleotides read TGTGCTAGTGCTGAGGCGGGACAGGTTGGCTTC. Residues: CASAEAGQVGF.

The chain links TRBV6-5 to TRBJ2-1, with 8 bases identical to TRBD2. Germline V gene sequence: CDR1 MNHEY, CDR2 SVGAGI. This CDR3 spans 15 amino acids. V dropped 2 bases and J dropped 10; count of bases not matched to a gene: 10. In DNA form, the CDR3 reads TGTGCCAGCAGTTACGCTCGGGAGGGCAACTACGAGCAGTTCTTC. It specifies CASSYAREGNYEQFF.